The 8 T cell receptor beta chains reported below all come from one sample, sequenced in a study of T cell responses to AZD1222 COVID-19 vaccine. Data came from immunoSEQ multiplex PCR; TCRdb stores just in-frame clones and leaves some out. This sample yields some 150,000 clones, of which 70% to 90% are seen a single time; about 4.8% belongs to the top ten. Material: peripheral blood, obtained on day 0 of AZD1222 vaccination. The receptors were sampled from an adult in good health.

This sequence joins TRBV27 and TRBJ2-6; D is uncertain. The CDR3 totals 16 residues. V was shortened by 5 bases and J by 0 bases, with 11 bases between the two germline ends. Germline CDR1 and CDR2: MNHEY and SMNVEV (reference sequence). The CDR3 DNA is TGTGCCAGCAGTGGGAACAGTTTCTCTGGGGCCAACGTCCTGACTTTC. Its protein is CASSGNSFSGANVLTF.

The chain uses TRBV15 and TRBJ1-4, with 9 bases matching TRBD1. The CDR3 spans 15 residues. V lost 3 bases to trimming and J lost 8 bases; unmatched junction nucleotides: 7. Germline V gene lookup returns CDR1 LNHNV and CDR2 YYDKDF (reference sequence). CDR3 protein: CATSSDGQGIEKLFF. In DNA, the CDR3 is TGTGCCACCAGCAGTGACGGACAGGGGATAGAAAAACTGTTTTTT.

V is TRBV6-7 and J is TRBJ1-6; 7 positions match TRBD1. TRBV6-7 is filed as an ORF, its function uncertain. This CDR3 is built from 18 residues. With 0 bases clipped from V and 5 bases from J, the junction kept 10 bases outside the gene matches. The CDR3 nucleotides read TGTGCCAGCAGTTACTCGACAGGGAGGACGGCAAATAATTCACCCCTCCACTTT. Amino acids: CASSYSTGRTANNSPLHF.

The chain is built from TRBV2 and TRBJ1-5; TRBD1 is a possible D gene (6 bases). The CDR3 loop spans 16 amino acids. CDR1 and CDR2 from the germline V gene are SNHLY and FYNNEI. The V end lost 6 bases, the J end lost 4 bases, and 19 bases lay between the germline ends. CDR3 sequence reads: CASRLAPDRRNQPQHF. CDR3 nucleotides: TGTGCCAGCAGGCTGGCGCCGGACAGAAGGAATCAGCCCCAGCATTTT. Full variable domain (remainder filled in from reference TRBV2 and TRBJ1-5): EPEVTQTPSHQVTQMGQEVILRCVPISNHLYFYWYRQILGQKVEFLVSFYNNEISEKSEIFDDQFSVERPDGSNFTLKIRSTKLEDSAMYFCASRLAPDRRNQPQHFGDGTRLSIL.

This rearrangement joins TRBV6-4 to TRBJ2-3; 7 positions match TRBD2. The CDR3 length is 14 residues. V trimming: 6 bases; J trimming: 1 base; junction bases outside the gene matches: 4. The germline V gene encodes CDR1 MRHNA and CDR2 SNTAGT. The CDR3 nucleotides read TGTGCCAGCAGCGGGGGGTCGGGCACAGATACGCAGTATTTT. It specifies CASSGGSGTDTQYF.

The chain combines TRBV28 with TRBJ1-3, with 7 bases that match TRBD1. CDR1 and CDR2 from the germline V gene are MDHEN and SYDVKM. The ends lost 7 bases at V and 4 bases at J; junction bases unmatched: 7. The CDR3 runs 14 residues. Here the CDR3 DNA reads TGTGCCAGCACGTACCCAGGGGGGGGAAACACCATATATTTT. Protein sequence: CASTYPGGGNTIYF.

The rearrangement links TRBV5-6 to TRBJ1-2; no reliable D call. Per the germline V gene, CDR1 is SGHDT and CDR2 is YYEEEE. V was cut by 2 bases and J by 0 bases, with 14 bases left in between. The CDR3 runs 16 residues. For the CDR3, the DNA is TGTGCCAGCAGCTTTGGAACCGGCCTAGCTAACTATGGCTACACCTTC. Translated, it gives CASSFGTGLANYGYTF.

The rearrangement uses TRBV30 and TRBJ1-1; possible D gene TRBD1, 6 bases. Trimming left V 4 bases short and J 1 base short, with 16 bases between. Germline V gives CDR1 GTSNPN, CDR2 SVGIG (reference sequence). The CDR3 length is 15 residues. The CDR3 region is CAWNSMGHANTEAFF. The CDR3 coding sequence is TGTGCCTGGAATAGCATGGGACATGCGAACACTGAAGCTTTCTTT.